Shown below are 18 T cell receptor beta chains from a single sample sequenced in a study of blood T cell repertoires in COVID-19. Sequencing used immunoSEQ multiplex PCR; TCRdb keeps in-frame clones, though not all of them. The data contain 310,000 or so clones, around 89% of them singletons. The sample comprised peripheral blood. The receptors derive from a woman between 50 and 59 years old with active or convalescent COVID-19.

The J gene is TRBJ2-6, the V gene TRBV3-1 (or the pseudogene TRBV3-2); D possibly corresponds to TRBD1 (5 bases). This CDR3 is built from 18 residues. V lost 1 base, J lost 1 base, and 14 bases lay in between. From germline, CDR1 is LGHDT and CDR2 YNNKEL (reference sequence). The CDR3 reads CASSQVKGKTSGANVLTF. The CDR3 region has the DNA TGTGCCAGCAGCCAAGTCAAGGGGAAGACGTCTGGGGCCAACGTCCTGACTTTC.

J is TRBJ1-6 and V is TRBV5-1; 10 bases are a match to TRBD1. This CDR3 is 17 amino acids long. The germline V gene has CDR1 SGHRS and CDR2 YFSETQ. V dropped 2 bases and J dropped 9; count of bases not matched to a gene: 11. CDR3 in amino acids: CASSFGQGGALGSPLHF. The DNA for the CDR3 is TGCGCCAGCAGCTTTGGACAGGGGGGCGCCTTGGGTTCACCCCTCCACTTT.

This clone appeared a single time. The chain links TRBV5-1 to TRBJ1-1; the match to TRBD1 covers 10 bases. This CDR3 has 13 residues. Trimming took 4 bases from V and 6 from J; bases not matched to a gene: 3. Germline-derived CDR1 and CDR2 are SGHRS and YFSETQ. For the CDR3, the DNA is TGCGCCAGCAGCCGACAGGGGGCGGCTGAAGCTTTCTTT. Its translation is CASSRQGAAEAFF.

J is TRBJ1-1 and V is TRBV10-3; 9 nucleotides line up with TRBD1. Germline V gene data show CDR1 as ENHRY and CDR2 as SYGVKD. Losses at the gene ends were 5 bases for V and 2 bases for J; bases not matched to a gene: 3. The CDR3 spans 14 residues. Written as DNA, the CDR3 is TGTGCCATCAGTTGGGACAGGGCCAACACTGAAGCTTTCTTT. Its translation: CAISWDRANTEAFF.

V and J are TRBV18 and TRBJ2-7; 10 bases map to TRBD1. V was clipped by 4 bases and J by 2 bases; unmatched bases: 2. There are 14 residues in the CDR3. CDR1 and CDR2 from the germline V gene are KGHSH and LQKENI. CDR3 region: CASSRGTGAYEQYF. Written as DNA, the CDR3 is TGTGCCAGCTCACGAGGGACAGGGGCCTACGAGCAGTACTTC.

This chain connects TRBV9 to TRBJ1-2; unclear D gene. With 7 bases removed from V and 7 bases from J, the gap between germline ends came to 8 bases. Germline loops: CDR1 SGDLS, CDR2 YYNGEE. The CDR3 runs 10 residues. This CDR3 is CASWGGGYTF. CDR3 coding DNA: TGTGCCAGCTGGGGAGGTGGCTACACCTTC.

The chain couples TRBV18 to TRBJ1-1, with a possible D match to TRBD1 (5 bases). Germline values: CDR1 KGHSH, CDR2 LQKENI. Trimming took off 3 bases at V and 3 bases at J, with 8 bases between the two ends. This CDR3 region has 13 residues. CDR3 bases: TGTGCCAGCTCACCGGACAAATACACTGAAGCTTTCTTT. Its protein product is CASSPDKYTEAFF.

The genes are TRBV9 and TRBJ1-4; TRBD1 agrees at 10 bases. J lost 8 bases, V lost 3 bases, and 10 bases had no gene match. CDR3 size: 16 residues. In germline, CDR1 is SGDLS, CDR2 YYNGEE. The CDR3 region has the DNA TGTGCCAGCAGCGAGGGCGCGACAGGGGGCAGAGAAAAACTGTTTTTT. It specifies CASSEGATGGREKLFF. The full variable domain, its missing parts supplied by reference TRBV9 and TRBJ1-4, is DSGVTQTPKHLITATGQRVTLRCSPRSGDLSVYWYQQSLDQGLQFLIQYYNGEERAKGNILERFSAQQFPDLHSELNLSSLELGDSALYFCASSEGATGGREKLFFGSGTQLSVL.

V and J are TRBV4-1 and TRBJ2-1; 8 bases map to TRBD2. The V and J ends lost 2 bases and 3 bases, in that order; junction bases with no gene match: 9. Germline values: CDR1 MGHRA, CDR2 YSYEKL. The CDR3 runs to 17 residues. Here the CDR3 DNA reads TGCGCCAGCAGCCAATCCAGGACTAGCTCTTTCTACAATGAGCAGTTCTTC. Protein: CASSQSRTSSFYNEQFF.

The CDR3: CASSLHPGDRRNSPLHF. Written as DNA, the CDR3 is TGTGCCAGCAGCTTACACCCCGGGGACAGGAGGAATTCACCCCTCCACTTT. This chain uses TRBV7-9 with TRBJ1-6; 8 bases line up with TRBD1. The V and J ends lost 2 bases and 7 bases, in that order; junction bases with no gene match: 10. The CDR3 totals 17 residues. Germline V gives CDR1 SEHNR, CDR2 FQNEAQ (reference sequence).

This chain connects TRBV19 to TRBJ1-5, with 9 bases fitting TRBD1. Germline values: CDR1 LNHDA, CDR2 SQIVND (reference sequence). The CDR3 length is 15 residues. The trim removed 5 bases at V and 4 bases at J, leaving 6 bases unmatched. Here the CDR3 reads CASSFETGGNQPQHF. In DNA form, the CDR3 reads TGTGCCAGTAGTTTCGAGACAGGGGGAAATCAGCCCCAGCATTTT.

This clone was seen a single time. V usage is TRBV5-1 and J usage is TRBJ1-2, with 7 bases that match TRBD1. The length of the CDR3 is 15 residues. Germline lookup yields CDR1 SGHRS and CDR2 YFSETQ. V trimming: 1 base; J trimming: 4 bases; junction bases outside the gene matches: 7. DNA of the CDR3: TGCGCCAGCAGCTTGTTCGCCGGGACAGTCTATGGCTACACCTTC. This codes for CASSLFAGTVYGYTF.

The chain recombines TRBV24-1 with TRBJ1-5; D is unclear. Germline CDR1 reads KGHDR; CDR2 reads SFDVKD. The CDR3 loop spans 14 amino acids. V was cut by 10 bases and J by 2 bases, with 14 bases left in between. The CDR3 nucleotides read TGTGCCACTTCTCCGGGAGCTGGCAATCAGCCCCAGCATTTT. This codes for CATSPGAGNQPQHF.

The chain combines TRBV4-2 with TRBJ2-2, with 12 nucleotides matching TRBD2. The CDR3 has 16 residues. The V and J ends lost 1 base and 7 bases, in that order; junction bases with no gene match: 4. Germline V gives CDR1 LGHNA, CDR2 YNFKEQ. CDR3 protein: CASSQGTSGNGGELFF. The CDR3 DNA reads TGTGCCAGCAGCCAAGGGACTAGCGGGAATGGCGGGGAGCTGTTTTTT.

V and J are TRBV7-9 and TRBJ1-2, with 9 bases identical to TRBD1. The V and J ends lost 1 base and 4 bases, in that order; junction bases with no gene match: 4. Germline V gene lookup returns CDR1 SEHNR and CDR2 FQNEAQ (reference sequence). This CDR3 comprises 15 residues. CDR3 protein: CASSLGPTGGYGYTF. CDR3 coding DNA: TGTGCCAGCAGCTTAGGCCCGACAGGGGGCTATGGCTACACCTTC. Combining the CDR3 with reference TRBV7-9 and TRBJ1-2 gives the whole variable domain DTGVSQNPRHKITKRGQNVTFRCDPISEHNRLYWYRQTLGQGPEFLTYFQNEAQLEKSRLLSDRFSAERPKGSFSTLEIQRTEQGDSAMYLCASSLGPTGGYGYTFGSGTRLTVV.

CDR3 loop: CASRNYQGGYGYTF. Here the CDR3 DNA reads TGTGCCAGTCGAAATTACCAGGGGGGCTATGGCTACACCTTC. V and J are TRBV19 and TRBJ1-2; 7 bases are shared with TRBD1. The CDR3 has 14 residues. Germline CDR1 is LNHDA and CDR2 is SQIVND (reference sequence). V dropped 8 bases and J dropped 4; count of bases not matched to a gene: 10.

The chain is built from TRBV5-4 and TRBJ2-5; 11 bases are shared with TRBD2. In germline, CDR1 is SGHNT, CDR2 YYREEE (reference sequence). The CDR3 length is 16 residues. The J segment lost 0 bases and the V segment lost 4 bases, leaving 5 bases of the junction unmatched. The CDR3 spells CASSPGLAENQETQYF. DNA for the CDR3: TGTGCCAGCAGCCCGGGACTAGCGGAGAACCAAGAGACCCAGTACTTC.

There are a few counts of this clone. The V gene is TRBV2, the J gene TRBJ1-1; D gene uncertain. V was clipped by 0 bases and J by 2 bases, with 10 bases between them. Germline V gives CDR1 SNHLY, CDR2 FYNNEI. There are 15 residues in the CDR3. This CDR3 is CASSEALGSNTEAFF. The CDR3 bases are TGTGCCAGCAGTGAAGCGCTAGGCAGCAACACTGAAGCTTTCTTT.